The 25 T cell receptor beta chains below all came from one sample that was sequenced in a study of early T cells in non-severe SARS-CoV-2 infection. TCRdb passed the 5' RACE reads through MiXCR, listing each CDR3 protein once. This table has 45,000 to 55,000 distinct CDR3 sequences, around 14% appearing once. The sample taken for sequencing was whole blood. The receptors shown here come from an adult who was a healthcare worker with PCR-confirmed SARS-CoV-2 infection or an uninfected control (not recorded which).

J is TRBJ2-7 and V is TRBV5-6, with D tentatively TRBD1 (6 bases). CDR1 SGHDT and CDR2 YYEEEE come from the germline V gene. CDR3 size: 14 residues. V was trimmed by 3 bases and J by 2 bases, leaving 12 bases between them. The CDR3 DNA sequence: TGTGCCAGCAGCTCCGGGACACAAACCTACGAGCAGTACTTC. Its protein is CASSSGTQTYEQYF.

This clonotype was observed at least ten times. The rearrangement links TRBV20-1 to TRBJ2-5; 8 bases fit TRBD2. There are 14 residues in the CDR3. From germline, CDR1 is DFQATT and CDR2 SNEGSKA (reference sequence). The V gene end was trimmed by 1 base and the J gene end by 4 bases; junction bases not matched to a gene: 5. The CDR3 DNA reads as TGCAGTGCTAGAGCCCTTAGCGGGGTAGAGACCCAGTACTTC. Protein sequence: CSARALSGVETQYF.

This clonotype was detected ten times or more. This chain links TRBV20-1 with TRBJ1-2; D unresolved. Germline-derived CDR1 and CDR2 are DFQATT and SNEGSKA (reference sequence). The CDR3 runs 13 residues. The V gene lost 4 bases and the J gene lost 0 bases, with 9 bases spanning the gap. The chain's CDR3 is CSAIGRTNYGYTF. In nucleotides, the CDR3 is TGCAGTGCTATTGGTCGGACTAACTATGGCTACACCTTC.

V usage is TRBV4-2 and J usage is TRBJ2-2; 8 bases are shared with TRBD2. The CDR3 has 15 residues. Per the germline V gene, CDR1 is LGHNA and CDR2 is YNFKEQ. V gave up 4 bases and J gave up 2 bases; unmatched junction bases: 3. DNA of the CDR3: TGTGCCAGCAGCCCTACTAGCGGCAACACCGGGGAGCTGTTTTTT. This codes for CASSPTSGNTGELFF.

The genes are TRBV6-1 and TRBJ1-1, with unresolved D. The V gene lost 3 bases and the J gene lost 0 bases, with 5 bases spanning the gap. Germline-derived CDR1 and CDR2 are MNHNS and SASEGT. This CDR3 has 13 residues. CDR3: CASSDQMNTEAFF. The CDR3 DNA sequence: TGTGCCAGCAGTGATCAGATGAACACTGAAGCTTTCTTT.

The V call is TRBV2, the J call TRBJ2-7; D is ambiguous. Trimming pared 4 bases from V and 3 bases from J, leaving 13 bases between. CDR1 is SNHLY, CDR2 FYNNEI, per germline. There are 14 residues in the CDR3. The CDR3 sequence is CASSVENLSYEQYF. In nucleotides, the CDR3 is TGTGCCAGCAGTGTCGAAAATTTGAGCTACGAGCAGTACTTC.

This clonotype was seen many times. The V gene is TRBV29-1, the J gene TRBJ2-1; D gene uncertain. V lost 0 bases and J lost 6, with 6 bases in between. The germline V gene encodes CDR1 SQVTM and CDR2 ANQGSEA. CDR3 length: 12 amino acids. The CDR3 bases are TGCAGCGTTGAAGACGGTCCCAATGAGCAGTTCTTC. This codes for CSVEDGPNEQFF.

This clonotype was found many times. V is TRBV7-3 and J is TRBJ2-7, with D perhaps matching TRBD1 (6 bases). The CDR3 covers 13 residues. Per the germline V gene, CDR1 is SGHTA and CDR2 is FQGTGA. The ends were cut back, 3 bases at V and 5 bases at J, with 11 bases in the middle. In DNA, the CDR3 is TGTGCCAGCAGCTTGAAAGGGGGTCACGAGCAGTACTTC. Translation: CASSLKGGHEQYF.

The V and J genes are TRBV7-2 and TRBJ1-1; no reliable D call. The CDR3 extends over 13 amino acids. CDR1 and CDR2 (germline): SGHTA, FQGNSA. V gave up 4 bases and J gave up 5 bases, with 11 bases separating them. The CDR3 DNA follows: TGTGCCAGCAGCTGGACCGTCGAGACTGAAGCTTTCTTT. It translates to CASSWTVETEAFF.

This clonotype was seen many times. The chain recombines TRBV20-1 with TRBJ2-5, with a possible D match to TRBD2 (6 bases). V was trimmed by 0 bases and J by 7 bases, leaving 9 bases between them. The germline CDR1 and CDR2 sequences are DFQATT and SNEGSKA (reference sequence). The CDR3 is made up of 12 amino acids. CDR3 in DNA: TGCAGTGCTAGAGATATCGGGGGGACCCAGTACTTC. Protein sequence: CSARDIGGTQYF.

V usage is TRBV5-1 and J usage is TRBJ2-7; 9 bases line up with TRBD1. The germline V gene has CDR1 SGHRS and CDR2 YFSETQ. V shed 3 bases, J shed 6 bases, and the junction held 4 bases outside the gene matches. This CDR3 is 13 amino acids long. The DNA of the CDR3 is TGCGCCAGCAGCTCGGACAGGGGAGGCGAGCAGTACTTC. It translates to CASSSDRGGEQYF.

In its sample, this clonotype was seen a few times. The chain uses TRBV4-2 and TRBJ1-3; D is uncertain. Trimming removed 0 bases from V and 2 bases from J, with 5 bases in between. The CDR3 extends over 14 amino acids. The germline V gene encodes CDR1 LGHNA and CDR2 YNFKEQ. CDR3 nucleotides: TGTGCCAGCAGCCAAGATCGGGCTGGAAACACCATATATTTT. Translating gives CASSQDRAGNTIYF.

This clonotype has a handful of counts. The chain uses TRBV30 and TRBJ1-2; 8 nucleotides agree with TRBD1. Germline V CDR1 and CDR2: GTSNPN, SVGIG (reference sequence). V shed 1 base, J shed 6 bases, and the junction held 16 bases outside the gene matches. This CDR3 is built from 17 residues. The CDR3 region is CAWSGEMVAGGRDGYTF. DNA of the CDR3: TGTGCCTGGAGTGGGGAGATGGTGGCAGGGGGCAGAGATGGCTACACCTTC.

This clonotype was counted a few times. This chain connects TRBV6-2 or TRBV6-3 to TRBJ1-5; D is unresolved. The CDR3 extends over 13 amino acids. V lost 5 bases and J 2 bases, leaving 7 bases between the germline ends. The V gene's germline CDR1 is MNHEY and CDR2 SVGEGT. DNA for the CDR3: TGTGCCAGCAGTGAAGTTGGCAATCAGCCCCAGCATTTT. This encodes CASSEVGNQPQHF.

The chain links TRBV6-1 to TRBJ2-1, with D perhaps matching TRBD2 (6 bases). Germline CDR1 is MNHNS and CDR2 is SASEGT. Trimming stripped 6 bases from V and 5 bases from J, with 11 bases between. The CDR3 runs 13 residues. The chain's CDR3 is CASREGRHNEQFF. In DNA, the CDR3 is TGTGCCAGCAGGGAGGGCCGCCACAATGAGCAGTTCTTC.

At least ten counts were recorded for this clonotype. The V call is TRBV7-9, the J call TRBJ2-3; TRBD1 aligns across 8 bases. The germline CDR1 and CDR2 sequences are SEHNR and FQNEAQ (reference sequence). The CDR3 has 16 amino acids. V shed 4 bases and J 1 base; nucleotides not matched to a gene: 7. CDR3 sequence reads: CASSSTGEEGTDTQYF. DNA for the CDR3: TGTGCCAGCAGCTCGACAGGGGAGGAGGGCACAGATACGCAGTATTTT.

The sample holds many counts of this clonotype. The chain links TRBV13 to TRBJ1-3; D might be TRBD1 (6 bases). V dropped 3 bases and J dropped 2 bases, with 17 bases sitting between them. CDR3 length: 17 residues. Germline V lookup: CDR1 PRHDT, CDR2 FYEKMQ (reference sequence). The CDR3 spells CASSLGDTSPAGNTIYF. In DNA form, the CDR3 reads TGTGCCAGCAGCTTGGGGGACACCTCTCCAGCTGGAAACACCATATATTTT.

The rearrangement uses TRBV29-1 and TRBJ1-1; D is unresolved. Germline V gene sequence: CDR1 SQVTM, CDR2 ANQGSEA. Trimming removed 6 bases from V and 1 base from J, with 9 bases in between. This CDR3 has 12 residues. The CDR3 sequence: CSVVRQNTEAFF. CDR3 DNA: TGCAGCGTCGTGAGACAGAACACTGAAGCTTTCTTT.

This clonotype was detected ten times or more. The chain joins TRBV5-4 to TRBJ1-4; D call uncertain. V was trimmed by 2 bases and J by 0 bases, leaving 23 bases between them. This CDR3 region has 20 residues. Germline V CDR1 and CDR2: SGHNT, YYREEE (reference sequence). DNA for the CDR3: TGTGCCAGCAGCTTCATTTCCCCGATAGGAGGGTTCGCAACTAATGAAAAACTGTTTTTT. Residues: CASSFISPIGGFATNEKLFF.

The V gene is TRBV5-1, the J gene TRBJ1-2; the match to TRBD1 covers 7 bases. The germline gives CDR1 SGHRS, CDR2 YFSETQ. V dropped 4 bases and J dropped 8; count of bases not matched to a gene: 5. The CDR3 runs 12 residues. CDR3 bases: TGCGCCAGCAGCCCGACAGGGAAAGGCTACACCTTC. Translated: CASSPTGKGYTF.

This clonotype occurred a few times. The J gene is TRBJ1-2, the V gene TRBV28; D is perhaps TRBD1 (6 bases). Trimming took 6 bases from V and 6 from J, leaving 11 bases between them. From germline, CDR1 is MDHEN and CDR2 SYDVKM. This CDR3 has 12 amino acids. The CDR3 nucleotides are TGTGCCAGCAGCTCAGGGGTACATGGCTACACCTTC. Amino acids: CASSSGVHGYTF.

This clonotype was counted many times. V gene TRBV6-1 combines with J gene TRBJ2-7; D tentatively reads TRBD1 or TRBD2 (5 bases each). Trimming stripped 2 bases from V and 4 bases from J, with 9 bases between. Per germline, CDR1 MNHNS and CDR2 SASEGT. This CDR3 region has 13 residues. The CDR3 nucleotides read TGTGCCAGCAGTGAAAAGGGACCTTACGAGCAGTACTTC. It is translated as CASSEKGPYEQYF.

In this sample, this clonotype turned up many times. V and J are TRBV12-3 or TRBV12-4 and TRBJ2-1; D not certain. V shed 2 bases and J shed 4 bases, with 6 bases lying between them. The CDR3 extends over 13 amino acids. The CDR3 DNA reads as TGTGCCAGCAGTTTAATGCGGTACAATGAGCAGTTCTTC. Its protein product is CASSLMRYNEQFF.

This clonotype was recorded a few times. The chain links TRBV4-2 to TRBJ2-5, with 8 bases lining up with TRBD1. The V gene's germline CDR1 is LGHNA and CDR2 YNFKEQ. Unmatched junction bases numbered 10, after V lost 4 bases and J lost 3 bases. This CDR3 has 16 amino acids. In nucleotides, the CDR3 is TGTGCCAGCAGCCTACCAACAGGGGGAAGTAAAGAGACCCAGTACTTC. This translates into CASSLPTGGSKETQYF.

This clonotype showed up many times. The V call is TRBV28, the J call TRBJ1-2, with TRBD1 identical over 8 bases. J gave up 4 bases and V 7 bases, and 11 bases lay outside the gene matches. CDR1 and CDR2 (germline): MDHEN, SYDVKM. This CDR3 has 15 amino acids. The CDR3 loop is CASKRTGHEGYGYTF. Written as DNA, the CDR3 is TGTGCCAGCAAGCGGACAGGGCATGAGGGCTATGGCTACACCTTC.